Below, 20 T cell receptor beta chains from the same sample are listed, as sequenced in a study of siplizumab effects on memory and regulatory T cells. The method was immunoSEQ multiplex PCR; TCRdb's version includes in-frame clones alone and lacks a portion of them. The sample has some 100,000 clones, around 90% seen once; the top ten hold just over 2.5%. The sequenced sample consisted of CD4+ T cells sorted from blood. The receptor set was obtained from a human donor in good health. Some clones in this sample may be carry-over from other donors' samples.

This chain joins TRBV19 and TRBJ1-4, with no clear D. Per germline, CDR1 LNHDA and CDR2 SQIVND (reference sequence). The V gene lost 8 bases and the J gene lost 4 bases, with 8 bases spanning the gap. This CDR3 region has 12 residues. The DNA for the CDR3 is TGTGCCAGTGGCAAGAATAATGAAAAACTGTTTTTT. This gives the protein CASGKNNEKLFF.

The chain carries TRBV19 and TRBJ2-2, with TRBD1 matching over 9 bases. Germline lookup yields CDR1 LNHDA and CDR2 SQIVND (reference sequence). V was pared by 8 bases and J by 5 bases, with 6 bases of the junction left unmatched. The CDR3 is 14 residues long. DNA of the CDR3: TGTGCCAGTTCTCGGGACAGGGTAACCGGGGAGCTGTTTTTT. It specifies CASSRDRVTGELFF. Full variable domain (outside the CDR3, taken from reference TRBV19 and TRBJ2-2): DGGITQSPKYLFRKEGQNVTLSCEQNLNHDAMYWYRQDPGQGLRLIYYSQIVNDFQKGDIAEGYSVSREKKESFPLTVTSAQKNPTAFYLCASSRDRVTGELFFGEGSRLTVL.

The J gene is TRBJ2-3, the V gene TRBV9; 11 bases are a match to TRBD2. The germline gives CDR1 SGDLS, CDR2 YYNGEE. CDR3 length: 15 residues. J gave up 3 bases and V 3 bases, and 3 bases lay outside the gene matches. The CDR3 DNA reads as TGTGCCAGCAGCGCTAGCGGGAGGTCGACAGATACGCAGTATTTT. Encoded protein: CASSASGRSTDTQYF.

This chain uses TRBV7-9 with TRBJ1-2, with TRBD1 matching over 8 bases. The CDR3 consists of 16 residues. V shed 0 bases and J 7 bases; nucleotides not matched to a gene: 10. In germline, CDR1 is SEHNR, CDR2 FQNEAQ (reference sequence). CDR3 in amino acids: CASSLAAGQDLFGYTF. CDR3 bases: TGTGCCAGCAGCTTAGCGGCGGGACAGGACCTATTTGGCTACACCTTC.

The chain employs TRBV28 and TRBJ2-7; D is perhaps TRBD2 (6 bases). The CDR3 sequence is 14 residues long. Germline CDR1 is MDHEN and CDR2 is SYDVKM. V lost 7 bases to trimming and J lost 0 bases, with 13 bases between them. In nucleotides, the CDR3 is TGTGCCAGCACCGAAGGAGGGAGCTCCTACGAGCAGTACTTC. Protein sequence: CASTEGGSSYEQYF.

V and J are TRBV5-1 and TRBJ2-7; 10 bases are a match to TRBD1. The length of the CDR3 is 16 residues. Trimming at V came to 1 base and at J to 0 bases, leaving 4 bases not matched to a gene. The V gene's germline CDR1 is SGHRS and CDR2 YFSETQ. In DNA form, the CDR3 reads TGCGCCAGCAGCTTGAGGGACAGGGGAAGCTCCTACGAGCAGTACTTC. Amino acids: CASSLRDRGSSYEQYF.

The chain joins TRBV6-5 to TRBJ2-7, with D hard to call. The V gene lost 2 bases and the J gene lost 6 bases, with 11 bases spanning the gap. CDR1 and CDR2 (germline): MNHEY, SVGAGI. The CDR3 extends over 13 amino acids. In DNA, the CDR3 is TGTGCCAGCAGTTACAGGGCCGAATCCGAGCAGTACTTC. Protein sequence: CASSYRAESEQYF.

The chain combines TRBV5-1 with TRBJ2-2; D not certain. Germline V lookup: CDR1 SGHRS, CDR2 YFSETQ. The CDR3 extends over 14 amino acids. The germline V and J ends were trimmed by 0 bases and 6 bases, with 9 bases remaining between them. CDR3 residues: CASSLALTAGELFF. The CDR3 DNA sequence: TGCGCCAGCAGCTTGGCCTTAACCGCCGGGGAGCTGTTTTTT.

The chain has TRBV4-2 and TRBJ2-1; D possibly corresponds to TRBD2 (6 bases). V lost 4 bases to trimming and J lost 9 bases, with 16 bases between them. The CDR3 consists of 14 residues. Looked up from germline, CDR1 is LGHNA and CDR2 is YNFKEQ. The DNA of the CDR3 is TGTGCCAGCAGCCTGAACCGACTAGTTCTTGAGCAGTTCTTC. Encoded protein: CASSLNRLVLEQFF.

V is TRBV29-1 and J is TRBJ1-1; D unresolved. The CDR3 consists of 14 residues. The V and J ends lost 2 bases and 0 bases respectively, with 10 bases between them. In germline, CDR1 is SQVTM, CDR2 ANQGSEA. Written as DNA, the CDR3 is TGCAGCGTTGAATTGGGCGTGATGAACACTGAAGCTTTCTTT. It encodes CSVELGVMNTEAFF.

The CDR3: CASTPSGLAGGLARDTQYF. CDR3 nucleotides: TGTGCCAGCACCCCGTCGGGGCTAGCGGGAGGGTTAGCTAGAGATACGCAGTATTTT. This sequence joins TRBV28 and TRBJ2-3; TRBD2 agrees at 12 bases. Germline V gene sequence: CDR1 MDHEN, CDR2 SYDVKM. The CDR3 has 19 amino acids. The V gene end was trimmed by 7 bases and the J gene end by 5 bases; junction bases not matched to a gene: 19.

V usage is TRBV5-6 and J usage is TRBJ2-1; D unresolved. V was clipped by 0 bases and J by 8 bases, with 15 bases between them. Per germline, CDR1 SGHDT and CDR2 YYEEEE. The CDR3 totals 15 residues. The CDR3 protein is CASSLGAARSDEQFF. In DNA, the CDR3 is TGTGCCAGCAGCTTGGGCGCCGCGAGGAGCGATGAGCAGTTCTTC. The full variable domain, in which reference TRBV5-6 and TRBJ2-1 provide the parts outside the CDR3, is DAGVTQSPTHLIKTRGQQVTLRCSPKSGHDTVSWYQQALGQGPQFIFQYYEEEERQRGNFPDRFSGHQFPNYSSELNVNALLLGDSALYLCASSLGAARSDEQFFGPGTRLTVL.

The chain employs TRBV6-6 and TRBJ2-5; 7 nucleotides align to TRBD1. Germline assignment: CDR1 MNHNY and CDR2 SVGAGI (reference sequence). The CDR3 sequence is 13 residues long. Germline trimming cut 5 bases from V and 2 bases from J; bases unmatched to any gene: 2. The CDR3 reads CASSRTGQETQYF. The CDR3 nucleotides read TGTGCCAGCAGTCGGACAGGACAAGAGACCCAGTACTTC.

The CDR3 spells CASSLEQGNWTPLHF. The CDR3, as DNA: TGTGCCAGCAGCTTAGAACAGGGGAATTGGACACCCCTCCACTTT. The gene calls are TRBV7-2 and TRBJ1-6; 7 bases fit TRBD1. From germline, CDR1 is SGHTA and CDR2 FQGNSA. The trim removed 1 base at V and 11 bases at J, leaving 8 bases unmatched. This CDR3 has 15 residues.

This sequence joins TRBV5-6 and TRBJ2-3; TRBD1 aligns across 9 bases. Germline loops: CDR1 SGHDT, CDR2 YYEEEE. The length of the CDR3 is 16 residues. V dropped 6 bases and J dropped 2; count of bases not matched to a gene: 10. CDR3 DNA sequence: TGTGCCAGCAACGTCTTCCGGGACAGGGACACAGATACGCAGTATTTT. Its protein product is CASNVFRDRDTDTQYF.

The gene calls are TRBV19 and TRBJ1-6; D unclear. The length of the CDR3 is 14 residues. Germline lookup yields CDR1 LNHDA and CDR2 SQIVND (reference sequence). V was shortened by 3 bases and J by 7 bases, with 10 bases between the two germline ends. The chain's CDR3 is CASSIPRPNSPLHF. CDR3 DNA: TGTGCCAGTAGTATCCCTAGACCGAATTCACCCCTCCACTTT.

The V gene is TRBV2, the J gene TRBJ2-2, with a weak D call TRBD2 (6 bases). Germline loops: CDR1 SNHLY, CDR2 FYNNEI. Trimming stripped 8 bases from V and 4 bases from J, with 14 bases between. This CDR3 contains 14 residues. The CDR3 DNA follows: TGTGCCAGCGGGACCCTAGCGTCCACCGGGGAGCTGTTTTTT. It encodes CASGTLASTGELFF.

This chain links TRBV5-1 with TRBJ2-7, with TRBD2 matching 13 bases. This CDR3 has 14 residues. Germline lookup yields CDR1 SGHRS and CDR2 YFSETQ. Trimming removed 3 bases from V and 7 bases from J; junction bases left unmatched: 4. The CDR3 region has the DNA TGCGCCAGCAGCTCCCCGGGACTAGCGGGGGAGCAGTACTTC. Its translation: CASSSPGLAGEQYF.

The chain carries TRBV28 and TRBJ1-2, with a tentative D call TRBD1 (5 bases). The CDR3 spans 13 residues. The ends were cut back, 6 bases at V and 12 bases at J, with 20 bases in the middle. CDR1 and CDR2 from the germline V gene are MDHEN and SYDVKM. This CDR3 reads CASSPVRGRADTF. The CDR3 DNA sequence: TGTGCCAGCAGCCCCGTTCGGGGCAGAGCTGACACCTTC.

The chain employs TRBV5-1 and TRBJ2-3, with D tentatively TRBD1 (5 bases). Trimming removed 4 bases at V and 1 base at J, with 7 bases between. CDR1 and CDR2 (germline): SGHRS, YFSETQ. This CDR3 region has 13 residues. The CDR3 loop reads CASSLTGTDTQYF. CDR3 nucleotides: TGCGCCAGCAGCCTGACAGGCACAGATACGCAGTATTTT.